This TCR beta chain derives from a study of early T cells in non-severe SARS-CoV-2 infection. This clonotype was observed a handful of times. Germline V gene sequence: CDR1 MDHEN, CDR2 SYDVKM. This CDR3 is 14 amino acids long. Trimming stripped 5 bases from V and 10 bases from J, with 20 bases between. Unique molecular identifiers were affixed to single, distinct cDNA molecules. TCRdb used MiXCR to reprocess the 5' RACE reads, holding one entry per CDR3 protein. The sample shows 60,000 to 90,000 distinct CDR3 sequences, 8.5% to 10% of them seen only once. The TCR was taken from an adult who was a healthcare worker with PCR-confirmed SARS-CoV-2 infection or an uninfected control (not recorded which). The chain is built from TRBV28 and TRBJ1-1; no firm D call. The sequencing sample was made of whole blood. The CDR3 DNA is TGTGCCAGCAGTCGACTCCGGGCCCTTGGGGTAGCTTTCTTT. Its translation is CASSRLRALGVAFF.